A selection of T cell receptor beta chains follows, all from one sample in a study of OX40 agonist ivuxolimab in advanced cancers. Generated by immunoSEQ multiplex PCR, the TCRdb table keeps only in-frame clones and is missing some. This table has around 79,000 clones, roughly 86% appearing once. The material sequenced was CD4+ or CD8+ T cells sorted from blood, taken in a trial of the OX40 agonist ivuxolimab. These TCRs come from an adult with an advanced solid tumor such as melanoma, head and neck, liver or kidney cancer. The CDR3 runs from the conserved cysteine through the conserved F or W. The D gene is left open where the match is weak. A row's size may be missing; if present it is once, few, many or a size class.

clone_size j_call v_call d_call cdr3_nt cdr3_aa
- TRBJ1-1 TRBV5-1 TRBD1 TGCGCCAGCAGCCGAGACAGGGCGGTCGGCACTGAAGCTTTCTTT CASSRDRAVGTEAFF
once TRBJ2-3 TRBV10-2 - TGCGCCAGCAGTGCGTACAGCCAAGGGGGACTGCAGTATTTT CASSAYSQGGLQYF
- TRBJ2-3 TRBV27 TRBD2 TGTGCCAGCAGTTTCTACGGGAGGGCCTCAGATACGCAGTATTTT CASSFYGRASDTQYF
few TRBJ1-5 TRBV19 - TGTGCCAGTAGTATAGCGTTTCAGCCCCAGCATTTT CASSIAFQPQHF
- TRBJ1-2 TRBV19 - TGTGCCAGTAGTACTCGGGCAGGAAGCGATGGCTACACCTTC CASSTRAGSDGYTF
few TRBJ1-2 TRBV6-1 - TGTGCCAGCAGTGAAAACGGTGGCTACACCTTC CASSENGGYTF
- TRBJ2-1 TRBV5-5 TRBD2 TGTGCCAGCAGCACCCAGACTAGCGGCCTAACAATTGAGCAGTTCTTC CASSTQTSGLTIEQFF
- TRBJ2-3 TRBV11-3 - TGTGCCAGCAGCTTGGGCGGGGGCACAGATACGCAGTATTTT CASSLGGGTDTQYF
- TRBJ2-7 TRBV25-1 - TGTGCCAGCAGGGGGGATGAGGACGAGCAGTACTTC CASRGDEDEQYF
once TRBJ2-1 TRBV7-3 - TGTGCCAGCAGCTTAGTGGGACAACAGGGCTATGAGCAGTTCTTC CASSLVGQQGYEQFF
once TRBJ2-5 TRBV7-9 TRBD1 TGTGCCAGCAGCTCTGGACAGGGGGCCCAAGAGACCCAGTACTTC CASSSGQGAQETQYF
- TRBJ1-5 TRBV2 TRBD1 TGTGCCAGCAGGCAACAGGGGAATAGCAATCAGCCCCAGCATTTT CASRQQGNSNQPQHF
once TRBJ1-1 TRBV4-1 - TGCGCCAGCAGCCTACAGGGAGGGAACACTGAAGCTTTCTTT CASSLQGGNTEAFF
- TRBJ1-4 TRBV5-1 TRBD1 TGCGCCAGCAGTTCCGGGACAGCGGGAGAAAAACTGTTTTTT CASSSGTAGEKLFF
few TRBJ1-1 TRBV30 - TGTGCCCGAGCCAACGCGAACACTGAAGCTTTCTTT CARANANTEAFF
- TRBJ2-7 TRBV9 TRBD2 TGTGCCAGCAGCGTAGGAGCGGGGGTTACCTACGAGCAGTACTTC CASSVGAGVTYEQYF
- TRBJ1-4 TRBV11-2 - TGTGCCAGCAGCTTAGCCCTGGACGGAGATAATGAAAAACTGTTTTTT CASSLALDGDNEKLFF
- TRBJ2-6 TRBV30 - TGTGCCTGGAGTGTTAGGATTCTGGGGGCCAACGTCCTGACTTTC CAWSVRILGANVLTF
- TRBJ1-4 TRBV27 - TGTGCCAGCAGTCGCCGGCTCTTTGAAAAACTGTTTTTT CASSRRLFEKLFF
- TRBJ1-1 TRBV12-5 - TGTGCTAGTGGTTTAGAGTTTGGGGCAGGGGTAAACACTGAAGCTTTCTTT CASGLEFGAGVNTEAFF